This TCR beta chain was sequenced for a study of beta chain features in type 1 diabetes (dated by TCRdb to 2016 to 2018). Study-wide context: Mean age, gender distribution, total cell number and subset yield did not differ between patients and healthy donors. The study compared the TCRB repertoires of sorted circulating CD4+ T cell subsets in recently diagnosed type 1 diabetes patients with those in matched healthy donors. Across all samples, approximately 100 million sorted cells were examined, and cell number per subset correlated strongly with RNA yield. Whereas all 30 or so donors provided naive and central memory subsets, regulatory and stem cell-like memory subsets were isolated from just 8 patients and about eight healthy donors. The full study reports these points: The naive, central memory and regulatory TCRB repertoires appeared to resemble one another more closely among patients than among healthy donors. Fewer insertions and more nucleotide deletions at VDJ recombination sites were observed in patients with type 1 diabetes, implying thymic rearrangement abnormalities. A moderate but significant shortening of TCRB CDR3 length was observed in type 1 diabetes patients in all four CD4+ subsets. Shorter templates might have been favored by PCR, but patient and control samples were amplified and corrected together, so both groups would have been affected equally by any skew. Only small numbers of individuals were included in the HLA sub-analyses, which left unresolved whether HLA type had any influence on TCRB rearrangement. Because cDNA was sequenced instead of genomic DNA, activated cells with high expression could be over-represented, although the groups did not differ in activation or CD3 levels.

This clone has a single count. Its antigen remains unidentified. No much larger clone exists at a distance of one base, and base qualities are not known. Trimming removed 1 base from V and 5 bases from J, leaving 5 bases between the germline ends. CDR1 and CDR2, per the germline V gene (reference sequence), are LNHNV and YYDKDF. Its CDR3 holds 13 amino acids, cysteine through phenylalanine. The read is trimmed to its CDR3 DNA, 39 bases read in frame from base 1. Each donor gave one peripheral blood draw, averaging approximately 120 mL, which was collected into heparinised tubes. A BD FACSAria II and a panel including CD45RO, CCR7, CD25, CD127, CD95 and CD27 were used to sort naive, central memory, regulatory and stem cell-like memory CD4+ T cells. All sorted populations exceeded 95% purity. PBMCs were separated immediately by Lymphoprep density gradient centrifugation and were stained directly, without being cultured. So that batch effects would be minimized, each experiment stained and sorted samples in pairs, pairing one healthy donor with one patient.

The entire isolated RNA was reverse transcribed using the High Capacity cDNA Reverse Transcription Kit, and thus expressed TCRB transcripts were sequenced. Naive, central memory and regulatory T cell samples underwent deep immunoSEQ sequencing, averaging roughly 3.5 million total reads per sample. Sorted cells were lysed in RLT buffer and RNA was extracted with DNase-treated RNeasy Micro or Mini kits, depending on cell number. To prevent cross-contamination, every cell subset was processed on its own, while patient and healthy donor samples were processed together. TCRB sequences were amplified from cDNA with the immunoSEQ multiplex PCR, producing 87-bp fragments spanning the CDR3 region. Amplicons were sequenced on the Illumina HiSeq platform. Per the authors' processing: Synthetic template baselines were used to correct PCR bias computationally, reads within Hamming distance 2 were collapsed together, and singletons that could not be merged were discarded. By aligning reads against IMGT, V, D and J genes, CDR3 length, and insertions or deletions at six rearrangement sites were assigned. Within each subset, clonotype counts were normalized to sorted cell number, after which true diversity and Gini coefficients were computed with the tcR R package. The overlap coefficient, calculated on TCRB nucleotide sequences, was used to quantify repertoire sharing. As a proxy for the pre-selection repertoire, out-of-frame TCRB sequences from naive cells were analyzed. TCRdb's version of the immuneACCESS table is confined to in-frame rearrangements and falls short of the full clone set. An unresolved V gene accounts for under half of the shortfall where checked; the remainder is of unknown origin. That table is the source of V, J and clone size, and D and trimming were worked out from the DNA. The sample table holds 200,000 to 300,000 clones, of which 13% to 15% were seen once. Jointly, the top ten make up about 0.024% of the sample.

The receptor was derived from a woman in her thirties or forties in good health. What was sequenced was naive CD4+ T cells from blood. In light of the paper, this sample's cell subset or site label describes: true naive CD4+ T cells. This chain is built from TRBV15 and TRBJ1-4; the D gene cannot be resolved reliably. The nucleotide sequence is TGTGCCACCAGCAGAGGCAGGAATGAAAAACTGTTTTTT. Its protein reads: CATSRGRNEKLFF.